One and the same sample provided the 6 T cell receptor beta chains below, sequenced in a study of neoadjuvant anti-PD-1 for oral cavity cancer. Profiling relied on immunoSEQ multiplex PCR, and the TCRdb table lists in-frame clones only, not all of them. Of around 7,600 clones in the sample, over 40% were seen once. Sequencing was performed on tumor tissue, taken before nivolumab (anti-PD-1) treatment. The receptors come from a person aged 35-79 years with oral cavity squamous cell carcinoma.

This clone was observed a single time. This rearrangement joins TRBV7-9 to TRBJ1-1, with D possibly being TRBD1 (5 bases). CDR1 and CDR2 from the germline V gene are SEHNR and FQNEAQ (reference sequence). Deletions cut 5 bases from V and 1 base from J, with 5 bases between. CDR3 length equals 12 residues. The CDR3 loop reads CASSQGNTEAFF. The CDR3 bases are TGTGCCAGCAGCCAGGGGAACACTGAAGCTTTCTTT.

The genes are TRBV2 and TRBJ2-1, with 8 bases aligning to TRBD2. This CDR3 is 14 amino acids long. Germline V lookup: CDR1 SNHLY, CDR2 FYNNEI. After removal of 8 bases from V and 9 bases from J, the junction contained 12 bases not matched to a gene. The CDR3 spells CASLPGREGGEQFF. In nucleotides, the CDR3 is TGTGCCAGCCTGCCGGGTCGGGAGGGGGGTGAGCAGTTCTTC.

This rearrangement joins TRBV19 to TRBJ2-2; 7 bases are shared with TRBD1. J lost 2 bases, V lost 5 bases, and 5 bases had no gene match. Per the germline V gene, CDR1 is LNHDA and CDR2 is SQIVND (reference sequence). The CDR3 totals 15 residues. The CDR3 DNA is TGTGCCAGTAGTGTGGGACAGTATAACACCGGGGAGCTGTTTTTT. It is translated as CASSVGQYNTGELFF.

The CDR3 here is CASSYGLAGVDTQYF. In nucleotides, the CDR3 is TGTGCCAGCAGTTACGGACTAGCGGGAGTGGATACGCAGTATTTT. V is TRBV6-5 and J is TRBJ2-3; 13 nucleotides line up with TRBD2. CDR1 MNHEY and CDR2 SVGAGI come from the germline V gene. With V trimmed by 2 bases and J by 6 bases, 2 bases remained unmatched. CDR3 length: 15 amino acids.

The chain has TRBV27 and TRBJ1-2; maybe TRBD1 (5 bases). The CDR3 spans 14 residues. Trimming left V 3 bases short and J 4 bases short, with 12 bases between. Germline CDR1 is MNHEY and CDR2 is SMNVEV (reference sequence). The CDR3 DNA reads TGTGCCAGCAGTTTCCAAAGGGGTGGCTATGGCTACACCTTC. This codes for CASSFQRGGYGYTF.

This rearrangement joins TRBV28 to TRBJ2-7; TRBD1 aligns across 7 bases. V dropped 9 bases and J dropped 3; count of bases not matched to a gene: 8. Germline-derived CDR1 and CDR2 are MDHEN and SYDVKM. This CDR3 has 13 residues. CDR3 in amino acids: CASMTGTSYEQYF. The DNA of the CDR3 is TGTGCCAGTATGACAGGGACGAGCTACGAGCAGTACTTC.